One and the same sample provided the 16 T cell receptor beta chains below, sequenced in a study of CD8 T cells in ankylosing spondylitis. Study-level results: Blood from ankylosing spondylitis patients appeared to carry a characteristic roughly eight-variant TCR beta motif.

These receptors' targets are unknown. TCRdb reprocessed the 5' RACE reads with MiXCR, giving one entry per CDR3 protein. The sample yields around 490,000 distinct CDR3 sequences, roughly 5.3% seen once. Sequenced input: blood, either unsorted or a sorted T cell fraction (not recorded which). Receptors originate from a male donor with ankylosing spondylitis.

There are many counts of this clonotype. The chain has TRBV29-1 and TRBJ2-3; D is perhaps TRBD2 (5 bases). Germline V gene data show CDR1 as SQVTM and CDR2 as ANQGSEA. With 1 base removed from V and 3 bases from J, the gap between germline ends came to 11 bases. CDR3 length: 14 residues. The CDR3 region is CSVEVSGRTDTQYF. DNA of the CDR3: TGCAGCGTTGAAGTCAGCGGACGGACAGATACGCAGTATTTT.

The V gene is TRBV5-1, the J gene TRBJ2-7; D is unclear. The V gene's germline CDR1 is SGHRS and CDR2 YFSETQ. The CDR3 loop spans 15 amino acids. V lost 4 bases, J lost 4 bases, and 18 bases lay in between. CDR3 DNA: TGCGCCAGCAGCCCGCGCGGAGCAAGATATTACGAGCAGTACTTC. Translating it yields CASSPRGARYYEQYF.

The J gene is TRBJ2-3, the V gene TRBV12-3 or TRBV12-4; D might be TRBD1 (5 bases). Trimming left V 0 bases short and J 9 bases short, with 7 bases between. CDR3 length equals 12 residues. The CDR3 loop reads CASSLAGLTQYF. As DNA, the CDR3 is TGTGCCAGCAGTTTAGCGGGGCTAACGCAGTATTTT.

The V gene is TRBV11-1, the J gene TRBJ2-1; D remains unclear. Germline CDR1 and CDR2: SGHAT and FQDESV (reference sequence). V was cut by 0 bases and J by 8 bases, with 8 bases left in between. The CDR3 sequence is 13 residues long. The CDR3 DNA follows: TGTGCCAGCAGCTTAGCCCCGCGCGATGAGCAGTTCTTC. Translated: CASSLAPRDEQFF.

The table lists this clonotype with many counts. This rearrangement joins TRBV7-9 to TRBJ1-2, with 9 bases identical to TRBD1. This CDR3 comprises 14 residues. The germline V gene encodes CDR1 SEHNR and CDR2 FQNEAQ (reference sequence). The V gene end was trimmed by 5 bases and the J gene end by 3 bases; junction bases not matched to a gene: 4. Here the CDR3 reads CASSPGQGDYGYTF. CDR3 DNA: TGTGCCAGCAGCCCGGGACAGGGTGACTATGGCTACACCTTC.

This clonotype was recorded many times. This sequence joins TRBV28 and TRBJ1-5; maybe TRBD1 (5 bases). Trimming pared 4 bases from V and 7 bases from J, leaving 14 bases between. The CDR3 consists of 14 residues. The germline V gene has CDR1 MDHEN and CDR2 SYDVKM. In nucleotides, the CDR3 is TGTGCCAGCAGTTGGGGGTCGTCAGAACAGCCCCAGCATTTT. Protein: CASSWGSSEQPQHF.

This clonotype was observed many times. This rearrangement joins TRBV20-1 to TRBJ2-6; D call uncertain. Germline CDR1 DFQATT, CDR2 SNEGSKA (reference sequence). This CDR3 has 12 residues. V shed 3 bases and J shed 5 bases, with 5 bases lying between them. The CDR3 reads CSASPRANVLTF. The CDR3 nucleotides read TGCAGTGCTAGTCCCCGGGCCAACGTCCTGACTTTC.

This clonotype was counted at least ten times. V is TRBV5-1 and J is TRBJ1-2; 8 nucleotides line up with TRBD1. This CDR3 contains 13 residues. Germline V CDR1 and CDR2: SGHRS, YFSETQ. V was clipped by 6 bases and J by 4 bases; unmatched bases: 5. The CDR3 is CASTPGQAYGYTF. The CDR3 DNA follows: TGCGCCAGCACCCCGGGACAGGCCTATGGCTACACCTTC.

This clonotype appeared many times. The chain couples TRBV13 to TRBJ1-4; D is possibly TRBD1 (5 bases). The CDR3 runs to 14 residues. Trimming cost V 5 bases and J 8 bases, with 15 bases left between them. CDR1 and CDR2 (germline): PRHDT, FYEKMQ (reference sequence). The DNA for the CDR3 is TGTGCCAGCAGCAGGACACCAGCAGGAGAAAAACTGTTTTTT. Encoded protein: CASSRTPAGEKLFF.

This clonotype occurred many times. The chain uses TRBV12-3 or TRBV12-4 and TRBJ2-7, with D tentatively TRBD1 or TRBD2 (6 bases each). V dropped 3 bases and J dropped 4 bases, with 13 bases sitting between them. This CDR3 is built from 14 residues. CDR3 region: CASSLQGRGYEQYF. The DNA of the CDR3 is TGTGCCAGCAGTTTGCAGGGGCGGGGATACGAGCAGTACTTC.

The chain recombines TRBV28 with TRBJ2-7; a possible D gene is TRBD1 (6 bases). Germline loops: CDR1 MDHEN, CDR2 SYDVKM. V was cut by 4 bases and J by 0 bases, with 10 bases left in between. This CDR3 region has 14 residues. CDR3 residues: CASSSPGVSYEQYF. Here the CDR3 DNA reads TGTGCCAGCAGTTCGCCAGGGGTCTCCTACGAGCAGTACTTC.

This clonotype was detected ten times or more. The rearrangement uses TRBV29-1 and TRBJ2-3; D call uncertain. V shed 1 base and J shed 2 bases, with 10 bases lying between them. Germline values: CDR1 SQVTM, CDR2 ANQGSEA. CDR3 length: 14 residues. The CDR3 loop is CSVEGRPNTDTQYF. CDR3 bases: TGCAGCGTTGAAGGACGACCAAACACAGATACGCAGTATTTT.

This clonotype was observed a few times. The rearrangement uses TRBV2 and TRBJ2-3; 8 bases agree with TRBD2. The CDR3 is 14 residues long. The germline V gene encodes CDR1 SNHLY and CDR2 FYNNEI. The ends lost 9 bases at V and 1 base at J; junction bases unmatched: 6. This CDR3 is CARTGGPGTDTQYF. CDR3 in DNA: TGTGCCAGAACGGGGGGGCCCGGCACAGATACGCAGTATTTT.

This clonotype was counted many times. The genes are TRBV6-2 or TRBV6-3 and TRBJ2-7; D tentatively fits TRBD1 or TRBD2 (5 bases each). CDR3 length equals 15 residues. V shed 7 bases and J shed 3 bases, with 19 bases lying between them. The germline CDR1 and CDR2 sequences are MNHEY and SVGEGT. Here the CDR3 DNA reads TGTGCCAGCAAACCCGTCGGGGTGGGGCTCTACGAGCAGTACTTC. It is translated as CASKPVGVGLYEQYF.

This clonotype was seen ten or more times. The chain is built from TRBV20-1 and TRBJ1-5; D remains ambiguous. V lost 3 bases, J lost 0 bases, and 9 bases lay in between. Looked up from germline, CDR1 is DFQATT and CDR2 is SNEGSKA (reference sequence). The CDR3 is 14 residues long. CDR3 DNA: TGCAGTGCTAGGTCACCCTATAGCAATCAGCCCCAGCATTTT. This sequence encodes CSARSPYSNQPQHF.

Ten or more counts support this clonotype. This rearrangement joins TRBV3-1 to TRBJ2-7, with a tentative D call TRBD1 (7 bases). V was pared by 4 bases and J by 2 bases, with 18 bases between. The CDR3 covers 16 residues. Per germline, CDR1 LGHDT and CDR2 YNNKEL (reference sequence). DNA of the CDR3: TGTGCCAGCAGCCCTTGGTCAGGGGGGAACGCCTACGAGCAGTACTTC. Protein sequence: CASSPWSGGNAYEQYF.